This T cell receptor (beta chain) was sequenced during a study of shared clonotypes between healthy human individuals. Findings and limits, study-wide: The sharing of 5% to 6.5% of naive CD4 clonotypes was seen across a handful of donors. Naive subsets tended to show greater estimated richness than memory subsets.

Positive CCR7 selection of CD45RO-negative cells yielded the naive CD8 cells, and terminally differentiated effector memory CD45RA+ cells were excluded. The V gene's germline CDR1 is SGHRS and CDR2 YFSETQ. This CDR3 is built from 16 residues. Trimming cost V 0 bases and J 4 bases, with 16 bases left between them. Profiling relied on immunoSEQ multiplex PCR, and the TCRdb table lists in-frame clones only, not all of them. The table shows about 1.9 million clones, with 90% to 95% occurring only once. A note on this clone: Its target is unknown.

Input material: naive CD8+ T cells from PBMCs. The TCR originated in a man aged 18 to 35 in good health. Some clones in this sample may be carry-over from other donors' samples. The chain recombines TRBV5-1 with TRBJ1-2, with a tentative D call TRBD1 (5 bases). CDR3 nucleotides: TGCGCCAGCAGCTTGGCCGCAGGGAACAATCCCTATGGCTACACCTTC. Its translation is CASSLAAGNNPYGYTF.